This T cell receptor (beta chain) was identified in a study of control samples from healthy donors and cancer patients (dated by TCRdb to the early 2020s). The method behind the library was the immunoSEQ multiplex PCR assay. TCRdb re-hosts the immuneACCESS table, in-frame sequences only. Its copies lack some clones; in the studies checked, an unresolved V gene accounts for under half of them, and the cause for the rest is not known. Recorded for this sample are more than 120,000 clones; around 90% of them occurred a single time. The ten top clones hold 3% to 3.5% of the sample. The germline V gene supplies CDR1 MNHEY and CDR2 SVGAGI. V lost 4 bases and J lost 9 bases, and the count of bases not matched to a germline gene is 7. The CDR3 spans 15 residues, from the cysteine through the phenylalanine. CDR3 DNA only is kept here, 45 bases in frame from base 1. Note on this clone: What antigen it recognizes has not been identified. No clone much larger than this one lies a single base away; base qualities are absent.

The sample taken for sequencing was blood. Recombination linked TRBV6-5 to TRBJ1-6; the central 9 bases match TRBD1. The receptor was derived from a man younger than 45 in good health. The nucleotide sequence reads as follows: TGTGCCAGCAGTTTGGACAGGGGACAGGGTTCACCCCTCCACTTT. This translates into CASSLDRGQGSPLHF.